These T cell receptor beta chains were read from a single sample in a study of T-cell memory formation after mild COVID-19. TCRdb reprocessed the 5' RACE reads with MiXCR, giving one entry per CDR3 protein. Of approximately 270,000 distinct CDR3 sequences listed, 15% to 20% are singletons. Material: PBMCs or a T cell subset sorted from them (not recorded which). These receptors all stem from a man younger than 35 who had mild COVID-19 (a few samples of this study predate the infection). Cell type and time point are not known. Both conserved end residues are trimmed from each CDR3. Fields, in order: CDR3 protein, V gene, J gene, CDR3 length.

CDR3aa: ATRTVFYGYT; v_gene: TRBV2; j_gene: TRBJ1-2; len: 10
CDR3aa: ASRPSDTFYGYT; v_gene: TRBV11-2; j_gene: TRBJ1-2; len: 12
CDR3aa: ASSLLAASYEQY; v_gene: TRBV5-1; j_gene: TRBJ2-7; len: 12
CDR3aa: ASSPHLGEQF; v_gene: TRBV6-1; j_gene: TRBJ2-1; len: 10
CDR3aa: ASSQDPSAGGRQTQY; v_gene: TRBV4-3; j_gene: TRBJ2-5; len: 15
CDR3aa: SARNRTTYSPLH; v_gene: TRBV20-1; j_gene: TRBJ1-6; len: 12
CDR3aa: ASSPSTGAETQY; v_gene: TRBV5-1; j_gene: TRBJ2-5; len: 12
CDR3aa: ASSPARTAYGYT; v_gene: TRBV27; j_gene: TRBJ1-2; len: 12
CDR3aa: ASNRKNTGELF; v_gene: TRBV2; j_gene: TRBJ2-2; len: 11
CDR3aa: ASSQDGGSPGELF; v_gene: TRBV4-3; j_gene: TRBJ2-2; len: 13
CDR3aa: AIRPGSGATDTQY; v_gene: TRBV10-3; j_gene: TRBJ2-3; len: 13
CDR3aa: ASSYSTAGPDTQY; v_gene: TRBV6-5; j_gene: TRBJ2-3; len: 13
CDR3aa: ASSSGLAGGHTDTQY; v_gene: TRBV7-9; j_gene: TRBJ2-3; len: 15
CDR3aa: ASSPGSGDAITEAF; v_gene: TRBV4-3; j_gene: TRBJ1-1; len: 14
CDR3aa: ASSVRHLLNTEAF; v_gene: TRBV2; j_gene: TRBJ1-1; len: 13
CDR3aa: ASSLARDRYTDTQY; v_gene: TRBV7-2; j_gene: TRBJ2-3; len: 14
CDR3aa: ASSLGPLAGETQY; v_gene: TRBV7-6; j_gene: TRBJ2-5; len: 13
CDR3aa: ASSATGTYEQY; v_gene: TRBV25-1; j_gene: TRBJ2-7; len: 11
CDR3aa: ASSPGQVGTF; v_gene: TRBV5-1; j_gene: TRBJ1-1; len: 10
CDR3aa: ASSLGVLSQETQY; v_gene: TRBV7-2; j_gene: TRBJ2-5; len: 13
CDR3aa: AISESSFETDTQY; v_gene: TRBV10-3; j_gene: TRBJ2-3; len: 13
CDR3aa: ASSIPRARGENTEAF; v_gene: TRBV19; j_gene: TRBJ1-1; len: 15
CDR3aa: ASSLEGPQGEQF; v_gene: TRBV7-2; j_gene: TRBJ2-1; len: 12
CDR3aa: ASSLTVGSTDTQY; v_gene: TRBV5-1; j_gene: TRBJ2-3; len: 13
CDR3aa: ASSPTTGGKETQY; v_gene: TRBV19; j_gene: TRBJ2-5; len: 13
CDR3aa: ASSQDHFSPEQY; v_gene: TRBV4-3; j_gene: TRBJ2-7; len: 12
CDR3aa: ASSQDRFTDTQY; v_gene: TRBV4-3; j_gene: TRBJ2-3; len: 12
CDR3aa: ASSFLAGDTDTQY; v_gene: TRBV5-1; j_gene: TRBJ2-3; len: 13
CDR3aa: ATRGARSTDTQY; v_gene: TRBV24-1; j_gene: TRBJ2-3; len: 12
CDR3aa: ASSQLGSLSGEQY; v_gene: TRBV4-1; j_gene: TRBJ2-7; len: 13
CDR3aa: ASSLIVRDLRQF; v_gene: TRBV7-8; j_gene: TRBJ2-1; len: 12
CDR3aa: SAGGGEQF; v_gene: TRBV20-1; j_gene: TRBJ2-1; len: 8
CDR3aa: ATRGQLPDTQY; v_gene: TRBV24-1; j_gene: TRBJ2-3; len: 11
CDR3aa: ASSYSFTGTEAF; v_gene: TRBV6-6; j_gene: TRBJ1-1; len: 12
CDR3aa: ATSDLSGGGFGKEQF; v_gene: TRBV24-1; j_gene: TRBJ2-1; len: 15
CDR3aa: ASSLVVGSTSKTQY; v_gene: TRBV11-2; j_gene: TRBJ2-5; len: 14
CDR3aa: ASTPGTGTDTQY; v_gene: TRBV5-1; j_gene: TRBJ2-3; len: 12
CDR3aa: SARKGAEDTQY; v_gene: TRBV20-1; j_gene: TRBJ2-3; len: 11
CDR3aa: ASRADRGSYNEQF; v_gene: TRBV2; j_gene: TRBJ2-1; len: 13
CDR3aa: ASSISRSYTGELF; v_gene: TRBV12-3/TRBV12-4; j_gene: TRBJ2-2; len: 13
CDR3aa: ASSGQVETQY; v_gene: TRBV25-1; j_gene: TRBJ2-5; len: 10
CDR3aa: ASSPWPRNEQF; v_gene: TRBV5-4; j_gene: TRBJ2-1; len: 11
CDR3aa: ASSHRAEQFGYT; v_gene: TRBV4-1; j_gene: TRBJ1-2; len: 12
CDR3aa: ASSLAGTANTGELF; v_gene: TRBV12-3/TRBV12-4; j_gene: TRBJ2-2; len: 14
CDR3aa: STGTPGRVEQF; v_gene: TRBV20-1; j_gene: TRBJ2-1; len: 11
CDR3aa: ASSQGTYYNEQF; v_gene: TRBV4-3; j_gene: TRBJ2-1; len: 12
CDR3aa: ATSPPLLADGNTIY; v_gene: TRBV23-1; j_gene: TRBJ1-3; len: 14
CDR3aa: ASSQMRRDSRGGYT; v_gene: TRBV3-1; j_gene: TRBJ1-2; len: 14
CDR3aa: ASSPDRGRYNEQF; v_gene: TRBV2; j_gene: TRBJ2-1; len: 13
CDR3aa: AINRDRNTEAF; v_gene: TRBV10-3; j_gene: TRBJ1-1; len: 11
CDR3aa: SATRNSYEQY; v_gene: TRBV20-1; j_gene: TRBJ2-7; len: 10
CDR3aa: ASSSRGLMWLETQY; v_gene: TRBV5-1; j_gene: TRBJ2-5; len: 14
CDR3aa: ASSAPVLETQY; v_gene: TRBV7-2; j_gene: TRBJ2-5; len: 11
CDR3aa: ASSLVLHGGAETQY; v_gene: TRBV5-5; j_gene: TRBJ2-5; len: 14